Following are 3 T cell receptor beta chains from one sample sequenced in a study of neurological immune-mediated disorders. TCRdb processed the 5' RACE reads anew with MiXCR; each CDR3 protein has one entry. The sample yields 85,000 to 90,000 distinct CDR3 sequences, 3% to 4.5% seen once. Sequencing used PBMCs. The receptors originated from a woman in her fifties or sixties with multiple sclerosis.

This clonotype was picked up many times. V gene TRBV12-3 or TRBV12-4 combines with J gene TRBJ2-3; 8 bases agree with TRBD2. This CDR3 contains 18 residues. The J segment lost 1 base and the V segment lost 5 bases, leaving 14 bases of the junction unmatched. CDR3 in amino acids: CASSLPSVWRGGTDTQYF. Here the CDR3 DNA reads TGTGCCAGCAGTCTACCATCAGTGTGGCGGGGGGGCACAGATACGCAGTATTTT.

In this sample, this clonotype turned up many times. The chain links TRBV7-2 to TRBJ2-2; D perhaps matches TRBD2 (5 bases). Trimming shortened V by 5 bases and J by 1 base, and 11 bases separated the two germline ends. The germline CDR1 and CDR2 sequences are SGHTA and FQGNSA. The length of the CDR3 is 15 residues. CDR3: CASSTQRLNTGELFF. Here the CDR3 DNA reads TGTGCCAGCAGCACCCAGCGGCTGAACACCGGGGAGCTGTTTTTT.

Ten or more counts support this clonotype. V and J are TRBV20-1 and TRBJ2-7, with D perhaps assigned TRBD1 or TRBD2 (6 bases each). Trimming shortened V by 5 bases and J by 3 bases, and 20 bases separated the two germline ends. This CDR3 is 15 amino acids long. Germline CDR1 is DFQATT and CDR2 is SNEGSKA (reference sequence). DNA for the CDR3: TGCAGTGCTCCCCGGGTTGGGGGGCCAAACTACGAGCAGTACTTC. This codes for CSAPRVGGPNYEQYF.